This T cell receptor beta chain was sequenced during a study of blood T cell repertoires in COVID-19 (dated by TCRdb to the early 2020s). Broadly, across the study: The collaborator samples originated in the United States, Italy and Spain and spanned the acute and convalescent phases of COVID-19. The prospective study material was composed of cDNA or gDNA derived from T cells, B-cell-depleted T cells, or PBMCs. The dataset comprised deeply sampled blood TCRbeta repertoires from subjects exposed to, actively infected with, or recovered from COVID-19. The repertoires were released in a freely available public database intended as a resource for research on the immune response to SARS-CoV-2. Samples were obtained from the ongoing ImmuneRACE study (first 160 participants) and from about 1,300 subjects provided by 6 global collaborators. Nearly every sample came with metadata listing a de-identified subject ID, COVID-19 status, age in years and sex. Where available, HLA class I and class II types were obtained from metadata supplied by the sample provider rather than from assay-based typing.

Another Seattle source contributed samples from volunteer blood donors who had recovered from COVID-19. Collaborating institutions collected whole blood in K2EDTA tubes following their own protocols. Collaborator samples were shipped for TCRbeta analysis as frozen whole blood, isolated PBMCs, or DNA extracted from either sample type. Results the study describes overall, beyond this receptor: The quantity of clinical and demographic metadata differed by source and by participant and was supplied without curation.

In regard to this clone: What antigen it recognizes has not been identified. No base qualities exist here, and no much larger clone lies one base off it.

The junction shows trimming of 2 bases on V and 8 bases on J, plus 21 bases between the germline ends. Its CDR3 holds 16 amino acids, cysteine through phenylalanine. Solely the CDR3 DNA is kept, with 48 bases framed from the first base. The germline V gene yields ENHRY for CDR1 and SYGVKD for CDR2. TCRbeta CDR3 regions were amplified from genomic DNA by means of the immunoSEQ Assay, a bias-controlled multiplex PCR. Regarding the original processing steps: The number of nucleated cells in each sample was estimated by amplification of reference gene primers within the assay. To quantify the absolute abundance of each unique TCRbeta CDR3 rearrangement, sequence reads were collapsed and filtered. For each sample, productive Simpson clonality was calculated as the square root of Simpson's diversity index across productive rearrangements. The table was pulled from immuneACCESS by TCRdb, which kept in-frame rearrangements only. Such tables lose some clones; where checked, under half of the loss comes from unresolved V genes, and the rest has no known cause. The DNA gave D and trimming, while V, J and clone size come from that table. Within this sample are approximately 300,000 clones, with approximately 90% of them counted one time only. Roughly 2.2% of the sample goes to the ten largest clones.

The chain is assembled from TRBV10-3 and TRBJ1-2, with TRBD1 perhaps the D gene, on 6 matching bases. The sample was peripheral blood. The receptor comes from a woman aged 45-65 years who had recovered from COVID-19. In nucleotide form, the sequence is TGTGCCATCAGTGAGAGAACACAGGGTTATGGGTACGGCTACACCTTC. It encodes CAISERTQGYGYGYTF.